Sequencing of this T cell receptor beta chain was carried out in a study of T cell responses to AZD1222 COVID-19 vaccine. V was shortened by 3 bases and J by 6 bases, with 9 bases between the two germline ends. The CDR3 runs to 14 residues. The V gene's germline CDR1 is SNHLY and CDR2 FYNNEI. The table came from immunoSEQ multiplex PCR; TCRdb's copy has only in-frame clones and leaves some out. The sample lists just over 80,000 clones, about nine tenths occurring once. The TCR was taken from an adult in good health. Sequencing used peripheral blood, obtained on day 0 of AZD1222 vaccination. The chain recombines TRBV2 with TRBJ1-6; D is unclear. The CDR3 DNA is TGTGCCAGCAGTGAGCTAACGCCTAATTCACCCCTCCACTTT. Amino acid sequence: CASSELTPNSPLHF.